What follows are 6 T cell receptor beta chains derived from one specimen sequenced in a study of T cell repertoires in cytomegalovirus infection. TCRdb itself ran the reads through MiXCR, one entry per CDR3 protein. Of about 110,000 distinct CDR3 sequences detected, less than 30% appear once; the ten largest clones hold 80% to 85%. Which antigens these TCRs recognize remains unknown. Material: CD8+ T cells from cultured PBMCs, obtained from culture after CMV antigen stimulation. All receptors derive from a human donor in good health (CMV status not recorded). Some clones in this sample may be carry-over from other donors' samples.

The chain uses TRBV28 and TRBJ2-5, with TRBD2 identical over 8 bases. CDR1 is MDHEN, CDR2 SYDVKM, per germline. Trimming removed 10 bases from V and 2 bases from J; junction bases left unmatched: 6. This CDR3 region has 13 residues. For the CDR3, the DNA is TGTGCCACCGGGGGGGGACAACAAGAGACCCAGTACTTC. Translating it yields CATGGGQQETQYF.

This clonotype was seen a few times. The V gene is TRBV7-3, the J gene TRBJ1-5; D gene unclear. The length of the CDR3 is 15 residues. Trimming removed 5 bases at V and 3 bases at J, with 14 bases between. The V gene's germline CDR1 is SGHTA and CDR2 FQGTGA. DNA for the CDR3: TGTGCCAGCAGCAAGTCAGGTCTTTACAATCAGCCCCAGCATTTT. Protein: CASSKSGLYNQPQHF.

The table lists this clonotype with many counts. V gene TRBV19 combines with J gene TRBJ1-1; 10 nucleotides match TRBD1. Per germline, CDR1 LNHDA and CDR2 SQIVND (reference sequence). After removal of 10 bases from V and 3 bases from J, the junction contained 8 bases not matched to a gene. The CDR3 is 14 residues long. The CDR3 is CATRLGTGDTEAFF. CDR3 in DNA: TGTGCCACCCGTCTTGGGACAGGGGACACTGAAGCTTTCTTT.

This clonotype appeared many times. The rearrangement uses TRBV7-9 and TRBJ1-1; D unclear. The V gene's germline CDR1 is SEHNR and CDR2 FQNEAQ (reference sequence). The CDR3 has 14 residues. The V and J ends lost 1 base and 5 bases respectively, with 11 bases between them. This CDR3 is CASSLEGLGTEAFF. CDR3 sequence (DNA): TGTGCCAGCAGCTTAGAGGGTTTGGGTACTGAAGCTTTCTTT. The full variable domain, with the rest looked up from reference TRBV7-9 and TRBJ1-1, is DTGVSQNPRHKITKRGQNVTFRCDPISEHNRLYWYRQTLGQGPEFLTYFQNEAQLEKSRLLSDRFSAERPKGSFSTLEIQRTEQGDSAMYLCASSLEGLGTEAFFGQGTRLTVV.

The chain carries TRBV28 and TRBJ2-7; 13 nucleotides align to TRBD2. The CDR3 has 18 amino acids. The J segment lost 2 bases and the V segment lost 7 bases, leaving 14 bases of the junction unmatched. The germline CDR1 and CDR2 sequences are MDHEN and SYDVKM. The CDR3 here is CASNWGDGTSGAPYEQYF. As DNA, the CDR3 is TGTGCCAGCAACTGGGGGGATGGGACTAGCGGGGCCCCCTACGAGCAGTACTTC.

The chain couples TRBV12-5 to TRBJ2-2, with D possibly TRBD2 on 5 matching bases. V was pared by 4 bases and J by 6 bases, with 15 bases between. Germline assignment: CDR1 LGHNT and CDR2 FRNRAP. CDR3 length: 15 residues. The DNA for the CDR3 is TGTGCTAGTGGTTCCGGGGTAGATTGGGCCGGGGAGCTGTTTTTT. This translates into CASGSGVDWAGELFF.